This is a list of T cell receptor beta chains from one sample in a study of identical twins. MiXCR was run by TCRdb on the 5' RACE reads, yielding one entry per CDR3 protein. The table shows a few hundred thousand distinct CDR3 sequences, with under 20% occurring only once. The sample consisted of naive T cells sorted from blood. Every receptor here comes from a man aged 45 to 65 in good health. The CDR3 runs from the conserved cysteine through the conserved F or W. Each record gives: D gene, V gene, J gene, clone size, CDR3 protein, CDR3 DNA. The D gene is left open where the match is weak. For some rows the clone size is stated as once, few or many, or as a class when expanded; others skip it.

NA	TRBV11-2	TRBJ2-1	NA	CASSDPRGDSRTLYPYNEQFF	TGTGCCAGCAGCGACCCCCGGGGGGACAGTCGGACCCTCTACCCATACAATGAGCAGTTCTTC
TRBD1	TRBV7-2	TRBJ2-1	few	CASSPQGQSLYNEQFF	TGTGCCAGCAGCCCCCAGGGACAGTCCCTCTACAATGAGCAGTTCTTC
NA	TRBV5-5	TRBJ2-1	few	CASSPYDSGSYNEQFF	TGTGCCAGCAGCCCGTACGACTCGGGCTCCTACAATGAGCAGTTCTTC
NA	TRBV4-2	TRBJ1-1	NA	CASSQEGLWPEAFF	TGTGCCAGCAGCCAGGAAGGCTTATGGCCTGAAGCTTTCTTT
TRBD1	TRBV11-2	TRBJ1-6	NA	CASSLGDRGVRAYNSPLHF	TGTGCCAGCAGCTTAGGGGACAGGGGAGTTAGGGCCTATAATTCACCCCTCCACTTT
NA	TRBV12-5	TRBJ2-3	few	CASARRGRGSYTQYF	TGTGCTAGTGCCCGGAGAGGTAGGGGTTCGTATACGCAGTATTTT
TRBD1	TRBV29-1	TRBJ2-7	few	CSVSDRGPEQYF	TGCAGCGTTTCGGACAGGGGGCCCGAGCAGTACTTC
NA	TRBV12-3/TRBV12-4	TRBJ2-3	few	CASSPSRTVATDTQYF	TGTGCCAGCAGTCCCTCCCGGACAGTTGCCACAGATACGCAGTATTTT
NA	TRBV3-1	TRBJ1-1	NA	CASSQVAGAEAFF	TGTGCCAGCAGCCAAGTGGCCGGGGCTGAAGCTTTCTTT
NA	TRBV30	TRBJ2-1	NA	CAWSPGDREYNRQFF	TGTGCCTGGAGCCCCGGGGACCGAGAGTACAATCGGCAGTTCTTC
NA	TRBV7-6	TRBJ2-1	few	CASSLAGLGGYNEQFF	TGTGCCAGCAGCTTAGCGGGGCTGGGCGGCTACAATGAGCAGTTCTTC
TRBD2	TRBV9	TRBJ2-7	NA	CASSPLIAGAAEQYF	TGTGCCAGCAGCCCCCTCATAGCGGGAGCGGCCGAGCAGTACTTC
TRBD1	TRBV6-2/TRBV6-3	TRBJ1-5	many	CASSLSGGVQPQHF	TGTGCCAGCAGTCTTTCAGGGGGCGTACAGCCCCAGCATTTT
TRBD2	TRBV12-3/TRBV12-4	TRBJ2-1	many	CASSPSGGPYNEQFF	TGTGCCAGCAGTCCTAGCGGGGGACCCTACAATGAGCAGTTCTTC
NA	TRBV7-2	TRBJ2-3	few	CASSPRGTQYF	TGTGCCAGCAGCCCCCGGGGCACGCAGTATTTT
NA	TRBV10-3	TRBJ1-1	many	CAISEERNTEAFF	TGTGCCATCAGTGAAGAGAGGAACACTGAAGCTTTCTTT